This T cell receptor (beta chain) was recovered during a study of molecular identifiers for immune sequencing clone quantification. The wider study: Within a replicate experiment, RNA obtained from either around 20,000 or 99,000 naive CD8 cells was divided into five aliquots, and four of those aliquots were then sequenced. Study-wide results and caveats: Among effectors, clones above 20 RNA copies held over 97% of molecules; among naive cells, under 1%.

This clonotype was counted a few times. Antigen specificity is unknown. Naive CD8 T cells were picked out by sorting for CD8+CD4-CCR7+CD45RA+. Germline-derived CDR1 and CDR2 are DFQATT and SNEGSKA (reference sequence). This CDR3 has 14 residues. V lost 3 bases to trimming and J lost 5 bases; unmatched junction nucleotides: 8. TCRdb re-called the PCR reads with MiXCR, one entry per CDR3 protein. The data show under 600,000 distinct CDR3 sequences, around 25% seen once. The chain is built from TRBV20-1 and TRBJ2-3, with TRBD1 identical over 7 bases. The sample consisted of naive CD8+ T cells from blood, with Jurkat cell RNA spiked in. Subset noted: FACS-sorted CD8+CD4-CCR7+CD45RA+ naive T cells. The sequence was collected from a human donor in good health. Some libraries in this study had Jurkat cell RNA spiked in. The CDR3 DNA is TGCAGTGCTAGGGGCCAGGGGGTGGGAGATACGCAGTATTTT. This translates into CSARGQGVGDTQYF.